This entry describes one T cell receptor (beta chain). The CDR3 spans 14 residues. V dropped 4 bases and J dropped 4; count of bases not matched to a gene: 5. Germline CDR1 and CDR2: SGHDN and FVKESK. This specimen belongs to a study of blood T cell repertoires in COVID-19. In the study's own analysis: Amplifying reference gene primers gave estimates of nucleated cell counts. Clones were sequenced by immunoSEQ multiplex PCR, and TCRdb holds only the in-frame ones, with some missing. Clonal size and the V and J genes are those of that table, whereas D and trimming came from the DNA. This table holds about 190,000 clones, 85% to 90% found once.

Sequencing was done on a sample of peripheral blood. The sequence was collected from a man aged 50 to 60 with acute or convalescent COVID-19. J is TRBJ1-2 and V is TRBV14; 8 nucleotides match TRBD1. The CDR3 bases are TGTGCCAGCAGCCGATTGACAGGGGCCTATGGCTACACCTTC. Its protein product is CASSRLTGAYGYTF.